This T cell receptor (beta chain) was documented in a study of blood T cell repertoires in COVID-19. About the study: Acute-phase and convalescent COVID-19 samples originated in the United States, Italy and Spain. Sample material is recorded as cDNA or gDNA derived from T cells, B-cell-depleted T cells, or PBMCs.

Clones were sequenced by immunoSEQ multiplex PCR, and TCRdb holds only the in-frame ones, with some missing. The profile shows approximately 180,000 clones, about 85% of them singletons. Seattle participants joined during active infection and were tracked over time. J gave up 4 bases and V 6 bases, and 8 bases lay outside the gene matches. CDR1 and CDR2 from the germline V gene are SGHNT and YENEEA. This CDR3 region has 14 residues. This TCR was sampled from a person aged 70 to 85 with COVID-19, enrolled during active disease. The genes are TRBV11-3 and TRBJ1-1; 7 positions match TRBD1. The specimen sequenced was peripheral blood. DNA of the CDR3: TGTGCCAGCAGTCGAGGGGGCCGTGGCACTGAAGCTTTCTTT. Translating it yields CASSRGGRGTEAFF.